Below, 3 T cell receptor beta chains from the same sample are listed, as sequenced in a study of blood T cells in healthy people across ages. It was with a sample-barcoded 5' primer and a J-beta primer mix that a second PCR of roughly 6 to 12 cycles was run. TCRdb itself ran the 5' RACE reads through MiXCR, one entry per CDR3 protein. The profile covers 780,000 or so distinct CDR3 sequences, with 53% appearing a single time and 41% taken by the ten largest. The sequencing input was blood. These receptors were taken from a man aged 80 or over in good health.

The J gene is TRBJ1-4, the V gene TRBV2; 7 positions agree with TRBD1. J was trimmed by 8 bases and V by 8 bases; bases with no gene match: 2. Germline assignment: CDR1 SNHLY and CDR2 FYNNEI. The CDR3 has 11 amino acids. CDR3 sequence: CASGDREKLFF. The CDR3 DNA follows: TGTGCCAGCGGGGACAGAGAAAAACTGTTTTTT.

The chain has TRBV29-1 and TRBJ1-1; possible D gene TRBD1, 5 bases. The germline CDR1 and CDR2 sequences are SQVTM and ANQGSEA. This CDR3 contains 13 residues. CDR3 DNA sequence: TGCAGTGCCGCAGGGATTGGGAACACTGAAGCTTTCTTT. This codes for CSAAGIGNTEAFF.

The chain uses TRBV27 and TRBJ2-7, with 7 nucleotides matching TRBD2. Trimming took 5 bases from V and 3 from J; bases not matched to a gene: 13. The length of the CDR3 is 16 residues. Per the germline V gene, CDR1 is MNHEY and CDR2 is SMNVEV (reference sequence). The CDR3 coding sequence is TGTGCCAGCAGTCCCACTAGACTAGCAGCCAGCTACGAGCAGTACTTC. Translated: CASSPTRLAASYEQYF.